The 18 T cell receptor beta chains listed next were all sequenced from one sample in a study of shared clonotypes between healthy human individuals. Repertoires were generated with immunoSEQ multiplex PCR, while TCRdb's copy carries only in-frame clones and drops some. The sample yields over 850,000 clones, more than 75% seen once. The sequenced sample consisted of memory CD4+ T cells from PBMCs. The subset was: CD45RA-negative fraction. The receptors stem from a man aged 18 to 29 in good health. Some clones in this sample may be carry-over from other donors' samples.

The chain combines TRBV6-4 with TRBJ2-1; 8 bases fit TRBD2. Unmatched junction bases numbered 4, after V lost 6 bases and J lost 0 bases. This CDR3 region has 15 residues. Germline CDR1 MRHNA, CDR2 SNTAGT. The CDR3 here is CASSNLAGSYNEQFF. The CDR3 DNA follows: TGTGCCAGCAGCAATCTAGCGGGCTCCTACAATGAGCAGTTCTTC.

The genes are TRBV9 and TRBJ2-4; 8 bases are shared with TRBD1. Germline CDR1 is SGDLS and CDR2 is YYNGEE. With 3 bases clipped from V and 6 bases from J, the junction kept 5 bases outside the gene matches. The CDR3 length is 14 residues. CDR3 nucleotide sequence: TGTGCCAGCAGCGGATCCGGGACAGGAAACATTCAGTACTTC. Translating gives CASSGSGTGNIQYF.

The V and J genes are TRBV6-5 and TRBJ2-5, with D possibly being TRBD1 or TRBD2 (7 bases each). V shed 6 bases and J shed 3 bases, with 11 bases lying between them. Germline-derived CDR1 and CDR2 are MNHEY and SVGAGI. This CDR3 has 13 residues. For the CDR3, the DNA is TGTGCCAGCAGCCAGGGGGGGGAAGAGACCCAGTACTTC. The encoded protein is CASSQGGEETQYF.

This clone was seen a single time. V gene TRBV11-2 combines with J gene TRBJ2-6; TRBD1 aligns across 7 bases. The CDR3 covers 16 residues. After removal of 3 bases from V and 0 bases from J, the junction contained 2 bases not matched to a gene. The germline gives CDR1 SGHAT, CDR2 FQNNGV. For the CDR3, the DNA is TGTGCCAGCAGCTTTTCAGGGGGCTCTGGGGCCAACGTCCTGACTTTC. It is translated as CASSFSGGSGANVLTF.

This chain links TRBV6-5 with TRBJ1-5; D unresolved. The CDR3 has 15 residues. V dropped 4 bases and J dropped 1 base, with 11 bases sitting between them. Germline values: CDR1 MNHEY, CDR2 SVGAGI. For the CDR3, the DNA is TGTGCCAGCAGTTGGCCAGAAAAGAGCAATCAGCCCCAGCATTTT. Translating gives CASSWPEKSNQPQHF.

With respect to this clone: The identical CDR3 is also encoded by other nucleotide sequences in the sample. This chain uses TRBV5-1 with TRBJ2-3; D is perhaps TRBD2 (6 bases). Looked up from germline, CDR1 is SGHRS and CDR2 is YFSETQ. Trimming took 2 bases from V and 3 from J, leaving 7 bases between them. This CDR3 has 13 residues. The CDR3 protein is CASSFSGTDTQYF. The CDR3 nucleotides read TGCGCCAGCAGCTTTAGCGGAACAGATACGCAGTATTTT.

This clone was counted ten times or more. The rearrangement joins TRBV6-1 to TRBJ2-3; 9 bases align to TRBD1. Trimming took 1 base from V and 3 from J; bases not matched to a gene: 2. The CDR3 consists of 15 residues. Germline CDR1 and CDR2: MNHNS and SASEGT. CDR3: CASSEVGTGTDTQYF. The DNA of the CDR3 is TGTGCCAGCAGTGAAGTGGGGACAGGGACAGATACGCAGTATTTT.

The chain combines TRBV5-1 with TRBJ1-1, with D possibly being TRBD1 (5 bases). The CDR3 sequence is 15 residues long. Per the germline V gene, CDR1 is SGHRS and CDR2 is YFSETQ. V was trimmed by 4 bases and J by 6 bases, leaving 19 bases between them. The CDR3 bases are TGCGCCAGCAGCCCCCTTGGGGGGGTAGGCGCTGAAGCTTTCTTT. Translating it yields CASSPLGGVGAEAFF.

The gene calls are TRBV2 and TRBJ2-1; 10 nucleotides match TRBD1. Germline loops: CDR1 SNHLY, CDR2 FYNNEI. The CDR3 contains 15 residues. After removal of 7 bases from V and 8 bases from J, the junction contained 11 bases not matched to a gene. CDR3 sequence reads: CASTSERTGGDEQFF. CDR3 in DNA: TGTGCCAGCACCTCAGAAAGGACAGGGGGGGATGAGCAGTTCTTC.

The chain employs TRBV5-1 and TRBJ2-2; D remains unclear. The V end lost 4 bases, the J end lost 1 base, and 11 bases lay between the germline ends. The germline V gene has CDR1 SGHRS and CDR2 YFSETQ. The CDR3 extends over 15 amino acids. The CDR3 reads CASSQVLGNTGELFF. CDR3 nucleotides: TGCGCCAGCAGCCAGGTTTTGGGGAACACCGGGGAGCTGTTTTTT.

Concerning this clone: Other nucleotide sequences from this sample produce the same CDR3. The chain joins TRBV9 to TRBJ2-5; 10 nucleotides align to TRBD2. Germline CDR1 reads SGDLS; CDR2 reads YYNGEE. After removal of 0 bases from V and 3 bases from J, the junction contained 2 bases not matched to a gene. The CDR3 is 15 amino acids. The CDR3 nucleotides read TGTGCCAGCAGCGTAGGACTAGCGGGTAAAGAGACCCAGTACTTC. This sequence encodes CASSVGLAGKETQYF.

The chain is built from TRBV4-2 and TRBJ1-1; D uncertain. The CDR3 totals 15 residues. Germline V gene data show CDR1 as LGHNA and CDR2 as YNFKEQ. The germline V and J ends were trimmed by 4 bases and 1 base, with 13 bases remaining between them. The CDR3 bases are TGTGCCAGCAGCCCGACGGAGTTGGCGAACACTGAAGCTTTCTTT. Protein product: CASSPTELANTEAFF.

This clone appeared once. The V gene is TRBV19, the J gene TRBJ2-3; possible D gene TRBD2, 5 bases. This CDR3 has 14 amino acids. Germline V gene lookup returns CDR1 LNHDA and CDR2 SQIVND (reference sequence). Between the trimmed V and J ends, which lost 5 bases and 2 bases, there was a span of 11 bases. The CDR3: CASSPGDFTDTQYF. The DNA of the CDR3 is TGTGCCAGTAGTCCCGGGGATTTCACAGATACGCAGTATTTT.

This chain uses TRBV19 with TRBJ2-3; perhaps TRBD2 as D (5 bases). CDR3 length: 14 residues. Trimming took 4 bases from V and 1 from J, leaving 9 bases between them. Germline CDR1 and CDR2: LNHDA and SQIVND (reference sequence). The CDR3 DNA follows: TGTGCCAGTAGTAGCGGGTGGGGCACAGATACGCAGTATTTT. As protein: CASSSGWGTDTQYF.

The chain carries TRBV28 and TRBJ1-4, with 9 bases identical to TRBD1. The CDR3 totals 14 residues. V lost 7 bases and J lost 6; bases outside the gene matches: 6. CDR1 and CDR2 (germline): MDHEN, SYDVKM. CDR3 region: CASTGGTGYEKLFF. The CDR3 nucleotides read TGTGCCAGCACCGGAGGGACAGGGTATGAAAAACTGTTTTTT.

The chain recombines TRBV6-6 with TRBJ1-1; D is unresolved. V was cut by 7 bases and J by 2 bases, with 14 bases left in between. Germline CDR1 reads MNHNY; CDR2 reads SVGAGI (reference sequence). This CDR3 region has 14 residues. The CDR3 loop reads CASTPTGPNTEAFF. The CDR3 bases are TGTGCCAGCACTCCTACCGGACCTAACACTGAAGCTTTCTTT.

V usage is TRBV19 and J usage is TRBJ1-2; maybe TRBD1 (5 bases). Trimming took off 1 base at V and 5 bases at J, with 14 bases between the two ends. The CDR3 extends over 15 amino acids. Germline assignment: CDR1 LNHDA and CDR2 SQIVND (reference sequence). The DNA for the CDR3 is TGTGCCAGTAGTATAGGAGGGGCGGCAAGGTATGGCTACACCTTC. Translated, it gives CASSIGGAARYGYTF.

The chain links TRBV5-1 to TRBJ1-3, with a weak D call TRBD1 (5 bases). The ends were cut back, 4 bases at V and 4 bases at J, with 15 bases in the middle. This CDR3 comprises 15 residues. Germline lookup yields CDR1 SGHRS and CDR2 YFSETQ. The CDR3 region has the DNA TGCGCCAGCAGCGCGGGACCAGAACCAGGAAACACCATATATTTT. Amino acid sequence: CASSAGPEPGNTIYF.